In its sample, the clone carrying this T cell receptor beta chain was seen a few times. As yet, its antigen is unknown. V lost 4 bases to trimming and J lost 6 bases, with 17 bases between them. CDR3 size: 14 residues. From germline, CDR1 is SGDLS and CDR2 YYNGEE. The data were taken from a study of CD8+CD57+ T cells in acquired aplastic anemia. Overall study: Sorted CD4+ and CD8+ cells gave an average of around 3.3 ug of DNA.

Patients selected for sequencing had displayed CD8+CD57+ cell expansion by flow cytometry. The study sampled blood from patients who had received no therapy. CDR3 and TCR beta VDJ profiling relied on genomic DNA as the template. MiXCR was run by TCRdb on the reads, yielding one entry per CDR3 protein. The sample lists roughly 290,000 distinct CDR3 sequences; approximately 58% were seen once. Study-wide points: Levels of CD8+ Simpson's diversity were not significantly distinct in patients versus controls. Sharing between patients and controls was observed for twenty-nine CD8+ CDR3 sequences.

This receptor was obtained from a human donor with aplastic anemia. The sample consisted of sorted CD4+, CD8+, or CD8+CD57+ T cells (not recorded which) from PBMCs. V gene TRBV9 combines with J gene TRBJ2-7; tentative D call: TRBD2 (6 bases). DNA for the CDR3: TGTGCCAGCAGCACCCAATCCGCCGGGGGCGAGCAGTACTTC. Protein sequence: CASSTQSAGGEQYF.